This paragraph reports one T cell receptor beta chain. What it binds is not known. This entry belongs to a study of shared clonotypes between healthy human individuals. Study-wide context: CD4 naive and memory got three plates each, CD8 naive two, CD8 memory one. Regarding the study as a whole: Depth was large, yet rarefaction showed that sorted-subset sequencing was incomplete.

Memory CD4+ cells were the fraction left after CD45RA+ naive selection. The material for each subset, its genomic DNA, was split evenly across several immunoSEQ plates. Using immunoSEQ multiplex PCR, the repertoire was profiled, and TCRdb retains in-frame clones only, with some absent. This repertoire shows roughly 2.2 million clones, about 92% found once; its top ten account for about 0.39%. This TCR came from a man younger than 35 in good health. Some clones in this sample may be carry-over from other donors' samples. Sequencing was done on a sample of naive CD4+ T cells from PBMCs. Regarding subset: CD45RA+ positively selected.

The CDR3 DNA sequence: TGTGCCAGCAAGGGACTAGCGGGAACAGGGGAGACCCAGTACTTC. Protein product: CASKGLAGTGETQYF. The chain joins TRBV7-9 to TRBJ2-5; TRBD2 agrees at 13 bases. Looked up from germline, CDR1 is SEHNR and CDR2 is FQNEAQ (reference sequence). This CDR3 spans 15 amino acids. Trimming at V came to 7 bases and at J to 5 bases, leaving 7 bases not matched to a gene.